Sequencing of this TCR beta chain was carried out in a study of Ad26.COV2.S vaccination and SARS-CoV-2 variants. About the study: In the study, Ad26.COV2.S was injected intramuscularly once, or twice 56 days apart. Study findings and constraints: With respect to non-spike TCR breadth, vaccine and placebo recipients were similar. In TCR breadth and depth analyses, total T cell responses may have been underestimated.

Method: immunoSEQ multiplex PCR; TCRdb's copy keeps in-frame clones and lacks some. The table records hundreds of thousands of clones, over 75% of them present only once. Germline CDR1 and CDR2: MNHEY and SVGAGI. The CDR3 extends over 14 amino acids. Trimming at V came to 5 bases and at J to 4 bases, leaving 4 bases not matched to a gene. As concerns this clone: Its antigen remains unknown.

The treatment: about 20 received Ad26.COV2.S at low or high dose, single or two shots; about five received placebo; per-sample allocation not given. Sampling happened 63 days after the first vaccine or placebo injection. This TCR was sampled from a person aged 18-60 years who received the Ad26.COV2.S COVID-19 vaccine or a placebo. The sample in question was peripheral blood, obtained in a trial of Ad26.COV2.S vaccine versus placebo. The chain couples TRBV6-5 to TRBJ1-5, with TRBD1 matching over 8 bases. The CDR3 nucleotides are TGTGCCAGCAGTCAGGGGGCTGGGAATCAGCCCCAGCATTTT. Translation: CASSQGAGNQPQHF.